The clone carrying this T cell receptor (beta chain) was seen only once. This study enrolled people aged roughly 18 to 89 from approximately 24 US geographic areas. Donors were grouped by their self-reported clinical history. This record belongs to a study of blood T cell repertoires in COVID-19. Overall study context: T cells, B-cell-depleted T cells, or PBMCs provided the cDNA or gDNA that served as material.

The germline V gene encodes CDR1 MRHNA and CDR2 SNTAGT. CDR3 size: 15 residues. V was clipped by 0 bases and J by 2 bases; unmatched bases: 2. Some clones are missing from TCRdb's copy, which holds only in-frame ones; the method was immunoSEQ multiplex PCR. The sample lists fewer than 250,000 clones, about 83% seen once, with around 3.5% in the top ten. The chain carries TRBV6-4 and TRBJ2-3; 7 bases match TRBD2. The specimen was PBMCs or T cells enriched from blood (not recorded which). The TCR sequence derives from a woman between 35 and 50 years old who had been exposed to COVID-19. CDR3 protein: CASSDSGGTTDTQYF. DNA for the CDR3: TGTGCCAGCAGTGACTCGGGGGGGACCACAGATACGCAGTATTTT.